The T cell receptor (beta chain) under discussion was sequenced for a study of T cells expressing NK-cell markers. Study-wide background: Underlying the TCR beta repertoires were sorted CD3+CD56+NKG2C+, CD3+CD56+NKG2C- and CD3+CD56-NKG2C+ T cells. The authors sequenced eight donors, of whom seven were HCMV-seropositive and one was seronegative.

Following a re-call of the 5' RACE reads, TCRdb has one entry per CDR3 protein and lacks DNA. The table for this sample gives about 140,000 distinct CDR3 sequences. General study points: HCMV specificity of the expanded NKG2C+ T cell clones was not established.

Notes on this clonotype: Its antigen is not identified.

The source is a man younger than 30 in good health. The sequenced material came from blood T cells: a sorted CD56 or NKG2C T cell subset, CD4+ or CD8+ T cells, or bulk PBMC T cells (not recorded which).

CDR3: CAWSLVTIEQFF. This chain uses TRBV30 with TRBJ2-1. Germline V gene lookup returns CDR1 GTSNPN and CDR2 SVGIG (reference sequence). This CDR3 spans 12 amino acids.